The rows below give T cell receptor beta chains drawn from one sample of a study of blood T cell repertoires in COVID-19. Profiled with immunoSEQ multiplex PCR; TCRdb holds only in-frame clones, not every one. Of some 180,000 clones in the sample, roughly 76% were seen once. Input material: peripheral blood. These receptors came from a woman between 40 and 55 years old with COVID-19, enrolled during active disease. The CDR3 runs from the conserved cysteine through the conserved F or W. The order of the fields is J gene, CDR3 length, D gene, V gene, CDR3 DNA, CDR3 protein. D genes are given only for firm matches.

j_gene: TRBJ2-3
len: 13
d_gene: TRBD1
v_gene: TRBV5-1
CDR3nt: TGCGCCACGAGACAGGGGGATGCAGATACGCAGTATTTT
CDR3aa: CATRQGDADTQYF

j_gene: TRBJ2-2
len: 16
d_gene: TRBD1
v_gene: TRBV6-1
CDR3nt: TGTGCCAGCAGTGGTTATGGACAGGGGTTTGTCGGGGAGCTGTTTTTT
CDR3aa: CASSGYGQGFVGELFF

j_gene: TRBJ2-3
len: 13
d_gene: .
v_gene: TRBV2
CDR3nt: TGTGCCAGCGAAGACTATAGCACAGATACGCAGTATTTT
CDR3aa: CASEDYSTDTQYF

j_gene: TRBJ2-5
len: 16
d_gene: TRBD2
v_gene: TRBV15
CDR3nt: TGTGCCACCAGCAGAGGGGTAGCGGGAGGGCCGGAGACCCAGTACTTC
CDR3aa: CATSRGVAGGPETQYF

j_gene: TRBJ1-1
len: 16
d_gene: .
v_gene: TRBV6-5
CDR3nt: TGTGCCAGCAGTTACTCAACGACAGGTGGGGCCACTGAAGCTTTCTTT
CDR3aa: CASSYSTTGGATEAFF

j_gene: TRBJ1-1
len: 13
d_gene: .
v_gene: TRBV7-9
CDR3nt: TGTGCCAGCAGCTTAACAGTGAACACTGAAGCTTTCTTT
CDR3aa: CASSLTVNTEAFF

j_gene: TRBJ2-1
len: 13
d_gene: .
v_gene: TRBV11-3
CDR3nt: TGTGCCAGCAGCCCCCGGGGGTACAATGAGCAGTTCTTC
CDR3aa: CASSPRGYNEQFF

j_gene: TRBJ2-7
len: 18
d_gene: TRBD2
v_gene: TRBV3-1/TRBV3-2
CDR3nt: TGTGCCAGCAGCCAAGATACTAGCGGGAGGAGAGGAACCTACGAGCAGTACTTC
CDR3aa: CASSQDTSGRRGTYEQYF

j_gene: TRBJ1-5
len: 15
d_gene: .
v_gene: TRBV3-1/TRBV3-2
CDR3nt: TGTGCCAGCAGCGTGGGGGGGGGTGCGAATCAGCCCCAGCATTTT
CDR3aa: CASSVGGGANQPQHF

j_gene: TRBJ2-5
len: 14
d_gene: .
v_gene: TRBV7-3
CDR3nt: TGTGCCAGCAGCTTAAGAGGGGGGGCAGAGACCCAGTACTTC
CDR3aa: CASSLRGGAETQYF

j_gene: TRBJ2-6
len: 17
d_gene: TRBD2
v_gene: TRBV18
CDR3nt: TGTGCCAGCTCACCACTTGCGCGGGAGGCTGGGGCCAACGTCCTGACTTTC
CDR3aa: CASSPLAREAGANVLTF

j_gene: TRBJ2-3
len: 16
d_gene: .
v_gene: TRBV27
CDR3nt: TGTGCCAGCAGTTCGCTCAGGGGATGGGGCACAGATACGCAGTATTTT
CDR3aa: CASSSLRGWGTDTQYF

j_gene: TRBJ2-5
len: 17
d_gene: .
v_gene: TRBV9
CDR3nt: TGTGCCAGCAGCGTAGGCCCGGGACACTCGTACCAAGAGACCCAGTACTTC
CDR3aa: CASSVGPGHSYQETQYF